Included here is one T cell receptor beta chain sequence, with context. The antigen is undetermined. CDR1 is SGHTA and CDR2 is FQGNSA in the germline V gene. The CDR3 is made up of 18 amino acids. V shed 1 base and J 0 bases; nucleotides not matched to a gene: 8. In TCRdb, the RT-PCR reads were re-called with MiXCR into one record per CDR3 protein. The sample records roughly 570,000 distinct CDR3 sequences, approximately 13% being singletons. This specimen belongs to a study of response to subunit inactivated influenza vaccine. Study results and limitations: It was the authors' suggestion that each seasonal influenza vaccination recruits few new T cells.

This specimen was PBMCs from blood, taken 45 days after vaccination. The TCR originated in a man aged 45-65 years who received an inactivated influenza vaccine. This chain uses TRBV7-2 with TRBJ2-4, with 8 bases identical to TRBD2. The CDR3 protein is CASSLGPAGVLAKNIQYF. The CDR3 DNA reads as TGTGCCAGCAGCTTAGGGCCAGCGGGGGTCCTAGCCAAAAACATTCAGTACTTC.